This T cell receptor (beta chain) was recovered during a study of T cells in Graves' hyperthyroidism and ophthalmopathy. The authors deemed Graves' hyperthyroidism stable absent ophthalmopathy progression within 18 months. Those with hyperthyroidism were 18 to 65 years old, newly diagnosed, and ill for under 2 months. It was 8 to 10 ml of fresh peripheral blood that supplied the PBMCs. In its sample, this clonotype was seen a few times. RNA transcripts were the template for amplifying TCR beta CDR3 regions. A set of HTBI primers served as the primers for a first-round RT-PCR of the TCR CDR3. One entry per CDR3 protein, called by TCRdb with MiXCR from the multiplex PCR reads. The top ten hold about 9% of the sample, which has some 800,000 distinct CDR3 sequences, roughly 40% seen once. Germline-derived CDR1 and CDR2 are KGHSY and FQNENV. Trimming removed 0 bases from V and 3 bases from J, with 3 bases in between. The CDR3 has 12 amino acids.

The genes are TRBV16 and TRBJ2-7; no definite D call. The receptor comes from a man aged 18-30 years with Graves' hyperthyroidism. Sequencing was carried out using blood. CDR3 amino acids: CASSQSLYEQYF. CDR3 in DNA: TGTGCCAGCAGCCAATCTCTCTACGAGCAGTACTTC.